This TCR beta chain is drawn from a study of chemoradiotherapy in HPV16-positive cancers. Sequencing used immunoSEQ multiplex PCR; TCRdb keeps in-frame clones, though not all of them. The sample has tens of thousands of clones; approximately 94% are singletons. V gave up 2 bases and J gave up 7 bases; unmatched junction bases: 5. Germline V gene sequence: CDR1 MGHRA, CDR2 YSYEKL. The CDR3 spans 13 residues. Source: blood, taken from a patient who underwent chemoradiotherapy. The TCR comes from a human donor with HPV-associated anogenital cancer. The rearrangement uses TRBV4-1 and TRBJ2-7; 7 nucleotides line up with TRBD1. DNA for the CDR3: TGCGCCAGCAGCCAACCTAACAGGGGAGAGCAGTACTTC. It codes for CASSQPNRGEQYF.